Sequencing of this T cell receptor beta chain was carried out in a study of T-cell reconstitution after alpha-beta-depleted transplantation in children. This clonotype was counted only a few times. Preparation of the TCRbeta library involved a method that used unique molecular identifiers. Via MiXCR, TCRdb re-called the PCR reads, giving one row per CDR3 protein. Of some 500,000 distinct CDR3 sequences detected, around 18% appear once; the ten largest clones hold over 3%. This TCR came from a human donor who donated a stem cell graft to a child with acute lymphoblastic leukemia. The material sequenced was PBMCs from the stem cell graft donor, taken from the stem cell graft.

The CDR3 DNA reads as TGCAGTGCCCTGGACAGGACCTACGAGCAGTACTTC. Its translation is CSALDRTYEQYF. The V and J genes are TRBV20-1 and TRBJ2-7, with 7 bases that match TRBD1. The length of the CDR3 is 12 residues. CDR1 is DFQATT, CDR2 SNEGSKA, per germline (reference sequence). V trimming: 6 bases; J trimming: 2 bases; junction bases outside the gene matches: 4.